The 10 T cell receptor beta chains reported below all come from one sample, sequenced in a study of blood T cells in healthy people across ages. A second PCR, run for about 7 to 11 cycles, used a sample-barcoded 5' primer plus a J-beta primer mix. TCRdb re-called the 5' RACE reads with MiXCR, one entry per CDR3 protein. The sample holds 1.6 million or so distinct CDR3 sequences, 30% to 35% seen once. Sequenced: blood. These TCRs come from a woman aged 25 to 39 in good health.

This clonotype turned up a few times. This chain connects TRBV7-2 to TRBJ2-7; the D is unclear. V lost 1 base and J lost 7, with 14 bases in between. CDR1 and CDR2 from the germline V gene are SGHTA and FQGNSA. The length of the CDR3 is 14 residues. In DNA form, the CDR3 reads TGTGCCAGCAGCTTAGTCGCAGAAATGGGGGAGCAGTACTTC. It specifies CASSLVAEMGEQYF. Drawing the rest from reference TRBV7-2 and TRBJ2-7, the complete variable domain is GAGVSQSPSNKVTEKGKDVELRCDPISGHTALYWYRQSLGQGLEFLIYFQGNSAPDKSGLPSDRFSAERTGGSVSTLTIQRTQQEDSAVYLCASSLVAEMGEQYFGPGTRLTVT.

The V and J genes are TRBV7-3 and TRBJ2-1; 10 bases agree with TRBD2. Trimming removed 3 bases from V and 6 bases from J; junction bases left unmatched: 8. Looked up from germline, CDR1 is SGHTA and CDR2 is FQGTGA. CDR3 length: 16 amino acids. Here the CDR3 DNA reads TGTGCCAGCAGCTTGGGAGGGACTAGCGAAGTCAATGAGCAGTTCTTC. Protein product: CASSLGGTSEVNEQFF.

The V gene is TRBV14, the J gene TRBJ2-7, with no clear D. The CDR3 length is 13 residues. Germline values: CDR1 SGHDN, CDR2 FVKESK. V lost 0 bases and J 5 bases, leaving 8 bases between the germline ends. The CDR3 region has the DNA TGTGCCAGCAGCCAAGATGGTAGGCACGAGCAGTACTTC. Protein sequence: CASSQDGRHEQYF.

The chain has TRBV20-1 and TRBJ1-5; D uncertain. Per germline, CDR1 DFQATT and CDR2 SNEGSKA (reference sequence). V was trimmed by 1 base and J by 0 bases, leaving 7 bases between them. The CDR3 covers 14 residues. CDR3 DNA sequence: TGCAGTGCTAGAGTACACTCTAGCAATCAGCCCCAGCATTTT. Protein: CSARVHSSNQPQHF.

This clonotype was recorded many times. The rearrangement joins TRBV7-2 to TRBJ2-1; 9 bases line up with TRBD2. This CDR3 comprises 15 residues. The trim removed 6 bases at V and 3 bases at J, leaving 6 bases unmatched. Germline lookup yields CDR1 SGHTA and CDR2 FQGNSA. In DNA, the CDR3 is TGTGCCAGCAGTTCACAGACTAGCGGCTACAATGAGCAGTTCTTC. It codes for CASSSQTSGYNEQFF.

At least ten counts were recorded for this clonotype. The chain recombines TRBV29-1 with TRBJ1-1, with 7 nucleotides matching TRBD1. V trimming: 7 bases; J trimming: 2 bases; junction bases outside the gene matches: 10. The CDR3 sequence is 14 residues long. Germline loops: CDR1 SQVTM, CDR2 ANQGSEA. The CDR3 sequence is CSGRQGGGNTEAFF. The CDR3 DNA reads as TGCAGCGGCCGACAGGGTGGAGGAAACACTGAAGCTTTCTTT. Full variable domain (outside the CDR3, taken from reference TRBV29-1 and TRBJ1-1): SAVISQKPSRDICQRGTSLTIQCQVDSQVTMMFWYRQQPGQSLTLIATANQGSEATYESGFVIDKFPISRPNLTFSTLTVSNMSPEDSSIYLCSGRQGGGNTEAFFGQGTRLTVV.

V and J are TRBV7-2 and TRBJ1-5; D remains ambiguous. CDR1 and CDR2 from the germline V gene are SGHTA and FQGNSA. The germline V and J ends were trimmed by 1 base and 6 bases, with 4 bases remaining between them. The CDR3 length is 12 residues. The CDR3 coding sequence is TGTGCCAGCAGCTTAGATTGTCAGCCCCAGCATTTT. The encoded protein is CASSLDCQPQHF.

The CDR3 region is CATSTYSYNEQFF. The CDR3 region has the DNA TGTGCCACCAGCACCTACTCCTACAATGAGCAGTTCTTC. J is TRBJ2-1 and V is TRBV15, with D hard to call. CDR3 length equals 13 residues. Trimming cost V 4 bases and J 0 bases, with 4 bases left between them. From germline, CDR1 is LNHNV and CDR2 YYDKDF (reference sequence).

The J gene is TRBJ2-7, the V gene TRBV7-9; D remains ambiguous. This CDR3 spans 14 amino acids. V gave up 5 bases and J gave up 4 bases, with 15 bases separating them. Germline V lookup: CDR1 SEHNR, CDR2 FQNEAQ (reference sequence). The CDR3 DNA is TGTGCCAGCAGCCCTGTTACCTGGACGTACGAGCAGTACTTC. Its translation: CASSPVTWTYEQYF.

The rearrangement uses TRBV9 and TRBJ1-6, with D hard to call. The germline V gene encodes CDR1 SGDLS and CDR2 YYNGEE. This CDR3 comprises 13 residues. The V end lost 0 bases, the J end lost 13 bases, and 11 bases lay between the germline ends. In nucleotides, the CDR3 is TGTGCCAGCAGCGTAGATGGGCCTTTCCCCCTCCACTTT. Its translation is CASSVDGPFPLHF.